The 16 T cell receptor beta chains below were found in one sample sequenced in a study of control samples from healthy donors and cancer patients. The data were produced by immunoSEQ multiplex PCR, yet TCRdb's version contains in-frame clones alone and is incomplete. The sample includes about 130,000 clones, 80% to 95% of them seen just once. The sequenced material came from PBMCs. The receptors were sampled from a man of 80 years or more with head and neck cancer.

The V gene is TRBV5-1, the J gene TRBJ2-1; D remains unclear. CDR1 is SGHRS, CDR2 YFSETQ, per germline. CDR3 size: 13 residues. V was pared by 0 bases and J by 3 bases, with 4 bases between. In DNA, the CDR3 is TGCGCCAGCAGCTTGGGGGTCTACAATGAGCAGTTCTTC. As protein: CASSLGVYNEQFF.

The chain carries TRBV11-2 and TRBJ1-2, with TRBD1 matching 7 bases. Germline V CDR1 and CDR2: SGHAT, FQNNGV. V gave up 6 bases and J gave up 3 bases; unmatched junction bases: 16. The CDR3 is 17 amino acids. The CDR3 DNA sequence: TGTGCCAGCAGATCCCTGACAGGGCCCCTCCGTCACTATGGCTACACCTTC. This sequence encodes CASRSLTGPLRHYGYTF. Full variable domain (rest looked up from reference TRBV11-2 and TRBJ1-2): EAGVAQSPRYKIIEKRQSVAFWCNPISGHATLYWYQQILGQGPKLLIQFQNNGVVDDSQLPKDRFSAERLKGVDSTLKIQPAKLEDSAVYLCASRSLTGPLRHYGYTFGSGTRLTVV.

The chain is built from TRBV7-8 and TRBJ1-6; possibly TRBD1 for D (5 bases). In germline, CDR1 is SGHVS, CDR2 FQNEAQ. Between the trimmed V and J ends, which lost 5 bases and 5 bases, there was a span of 22 bases. There are 18 residues in the CDR3. The CDR3 loop reads CASSPREGVGLNNSPLHF. The CDR3 DNA sequence: TGTGCCAGCAGCCCCCGGGAAGGGGTTGGGCTAAATAATTCACCCCTCCACTTT.

The chain has TRBV5-6 and TRBJ1-1; D not certain. V lost 7 bases to trimming and J lost 0 bases, with 19 bases between them. The length of the CDR3 is 16 residues. The germline CDR1 and CDR2 sequences are SGHDT and YYEEEE. The CDR3 nucleotides are TGTGCCAGCCTTCGGGCGCCCCAGGAAATGAACACTGAAGCTTTCTTT. This encodes CASLRAPQEMNTEAFF.

This clone was found once. The chain employs TRBV5-1 and TRBJ1-6; TRBD1 might be the D (5 bases). The CDR3 extends over 15 amino acids. Germline values: CDR1 SGHRS, CDR2 YFSETQ. Trimming pared 0 bases from V and 6 bases from J, leaving 10 bases between. The CDR3 sequence is CASSLAGQGNSPLHF. The CDR3 DNA follows: TGCGCCAGCAGCTTGGCCGGGCAGGGTAATTCACCCCTCCACTTT.

This clone was found once. The chain links TRBV10-3 to TRBJ1-5; D unresolved. CDR3 length equals 14 residues. V lost 4 bases and J lost 3, with 10 bases in between. Germline lookup yields CDR1 ENHRY and CDR2 SYGVKD. The CDR3 is CAISGEWDNQPQHF. CDR3 DNA sequence: TGTGCCATCAGTGGGGAATGGGACAATCAGCCCCAGCATTTT.

V and J are TRBV4-1 and TRBJ2-6; maybe TRBD1 (6 bases). The CDR3 has 16 amino acids. Trimming shortened V by 4 bases and J by 1 base, and 11 bases separated the two germline ends. Germline lookup yields CDR1 MGHRA and CDR2 YSYEKL. The CDR3, as DNA: TGCGCCAGCAGCCGCTATGGGACATCTGGGGCCAACGTCCTGACTTTC. Its translation is CASSRYGTSGANVLTF.

The chain combines TRBV5-4 with TRBJ1-3; D call uncertain. Trimming left V 4 bases short and J 4 bases short, with 9 bases between. CDR3 length: 13 residues. The germline CDR1 and CDR2 sequences are SGHNT and YYREEE (reference sequence). The CDR3: CASSPTPGNTIYF. Written as DNA, the CDR3 is TGTGCCAGCAGCCCGACCCCAGGAAACACCATATATTTT.

This rearrangement joins TRBV27 to TRBJ2-3; D unclear. CDR1 is MNHEY, CDR2 SMNVEV, per germline (reference sequence). There are 16 residues in the CDR3. Trimming shortened V by 6 bases and J by 0 bases, and 16 bases separated the two germline ends. CDR3 sequence reads: CASRYGGPRSTDTQYF. CDR3 in DNA: TGTGCCAGCAGATACGGCGGACCCAGGAGCACAGATACGCAGTATTTT.

The chain carries TRBV19 and TRBJ1-2, with 7 bases aligning to TRBD1. V was pared by 7 bases and J by 4 bases, with 15 bases of the junction left unmatched. The CDR3 runs to 16 residues. Germline lookup yields CDR1 LNHDA and CDR2 SQIVND (reference sequence). The CDR3 DNA reads as TGTGCCAGTACAGCCAAGGACAGGTTTTTTGCCTATGGCTACACCTTC. It yields the protein CASTAKDRFFAYGYTF.

This chain connects TRBV24-1 to TRBJ1-3; tentatively, D is TRBD1 (5 bases). Germline assignment: CDR1 KGHDR and CDR2 SFDVKD. Trimming cost V 11 bases and J 3 bases, with 13 bases left between them. CDR3 length equals 13 residues. DNA of the CDR3: TGTGCCAGGTGGGGACGCCATGGAAACACCATATATTTT. Residues: CARWGRHGNTIYF.

This chain links TRBV5-5 with TRBJ2-7, with TRBD2 matching over 15 bases. The CDR3 has 16 amino acids. Germline V gives CDR1 SGHKS, CDR2 YYEKEE (reference sequence). With 4 bases clipped from V and 4 bases from J, the junction kept 6 bases outside the gene matches. CDR3 protein: CASSTGTSGGMYEQYF. In DNA, the CDR3 is TGTGCCAGCAGCACAGGGACTAGCGGGGGGATGTACGAGCAGTACTTC.

The chain couples TRBV6-2 or TRBV6-3 to TRBJ2-7, with TRBD2 matching over 10 bases. Germline V gene lookup returns CDR1 MNHEY and CDR2 SVGEGT. V was pared by 5 bases and J by 3 bases, with 4 bases of the junction left unmatched. This CDR3 contains 14 residues. CDR3 sequence reads: CASSRTSGLYEQYF. For the CDR3, the DNA is TGTGCCAGCAGTCGGACTAGCGGCCTCTACGAGCAGTACTTC.

The chain combines TRBV3-1 (or the pseudogene TRBV3-2) with TRBJ1-2, with D perhaps matching TRBD1 (5 bases). Germline CDR1 is LGHDT and CDR2 is YNNKEL (reference sequence). The CDR3 covers 13 residues. Trimming took off 0 bases at V and 8 bases at J, with 10 bases between the two ends. The CDR3 sequence is CASSQDHGGGYTF. CDR3 bases: TGTGCCAGCAGCCAAGACCACGGGGGGGGCTACACCTTC.

The chain employs TRBV7-7 and TRBJ2-5, with D tentatively TRBD2 (5 bases). Germline-derived CDR1 and CDR2 are SSHAT and FNYEAQ (reference sequence). Trimming removed 6 bases at V and 5 bases at J, with 19 bases between. The CDR3 consists of 15 residues. The CDR3 nucleotides read TGTGCCAGCAGTATAGAGGACGCGGGTTTCGAGACCCAGTACTTC. Its protein is CASSIEDAGFETQYF. The full variable domain, with the rest looked up from reference TRBV7-7 and TRBJ2-5, is GAGVSQSPRYKVTKRGQDVTLRCDPISSHATLYWYQQALGQGPEFLTYFNYEAQPDKSGLPSDRFSAERPEGSISTLTIQRTEQRDSAMYRCASSIEDAGFETQYFGPGTRLLVL.

The V call is TRBV18, the J call TRBJ2-1; D assignment may be TRBD1 or TRBD2 (5 bases each). CDR1 is KGHSH and CDR2 is LQKENI in the germline V gene. Trimming shortened V by 0 bases and J by 5 bases, and 8 bases separated the two germline ends. The CDR3 is 14 residues long. CDR3 sequence (DNA): TGTGCCAGCTCACCACCGGGGGTAAACAATGAGCAGTTCTTC. Its translation is CASSPPGVNNEQFF.